This is a list of T cell receptor beta chains from one sample in a study of neurological immune-mediated disorders. TCRdb independently ran MiXCR on the 5' RACE reads; one entry per CDR3 protein. The sample yields 25,000 to 35,000 distinct CDR3 sequences, less than 15% seen once. Sample: CD4+ T cells from blood. The receptor source for this set is a female donor with HTLV-1-associated myelopathy (HAM/TSP). Both conserved end residues are trimmed from each CDR3. D genes are given only for firm matches.

cdr3_aa	v_call	j_call	d_call
ASSQREVPRDTQY	TRBV5-1	TRBJ2-3	TRBD2
AISRSMDSTGELF	TRBV10-3	TRBJ2-2	.
AISEEPASGNTIY	TRBV10-3	TRBJ1-3	.
ASSLGQRREETQY	TRBV5-1	TRBJ2-5	.
ASSPSRTSGSEQF	TRBV7-2	TRBJ2-1	TRBD2
ASSLFAGPNEQF	TRBV5-1	TRBJ2-1	.
ASSLRMGVGPLAKNIQY	TRBV7-2	TRBJ2-4	.
ASSGQEYGYT	TRBV12-3/TRBV12-4	TRBJ1-2	TRBD1
ASSFVNSGQETQY	TRBV28	TRBJ2-5	.
ASSPDGREKLF	TRBV5-1	TRBJ1-4	.
ASSDARGIEQY	TRBV3-1	TRBJ2-7	TRBD1
ATSEGDGQPQH	TRBV24-1	TRBJ1-5	.
SVEEREADTQY	TRBV29-1	TRBJ2-3	TRBD2
ASSVIGLAGNNEQF	TRBV12-3/TRBV12-4	TRBJ2-1	TRBD2
ASSLDSSYNSPLH	TRBV6-6	TRBJ1-6	.
ASSYPGQVAKRHHSPLH	TRBV6-2/TRBV6-3	TRBJ1-6	TRBD1
ATSDFSTGANVLT	TRBV24-1	TRBJ2-6	.
ASSWSGRYTDTQY	TRBV7-3	TRBJ2-3	TRBD2
ASSQQRTAGKYSNQPQH	TRBV23-1	TRBJ1-5	.
SAHLAGVYEKY	TRBV20-1	TRBJ2-7	TRBD2
ASSPPGHANTGELF	TRBV5-1	TRBJ2-2	.
SARDPPPGTTYGYT	TRBV20-1	TRBJ1-2	.
ATSRDSLGNYGYT	TRBV15	TRBJ1-2	.
ASSFLTSRTYEQY	TRBV28	TRBJ2-7	.
ASSPDGNYGYT	TRBV18	TRBJ1-2	.
ASSLARTSGRWSTDTQY	TRBV5-1	TRBJ2-3	TRBD2